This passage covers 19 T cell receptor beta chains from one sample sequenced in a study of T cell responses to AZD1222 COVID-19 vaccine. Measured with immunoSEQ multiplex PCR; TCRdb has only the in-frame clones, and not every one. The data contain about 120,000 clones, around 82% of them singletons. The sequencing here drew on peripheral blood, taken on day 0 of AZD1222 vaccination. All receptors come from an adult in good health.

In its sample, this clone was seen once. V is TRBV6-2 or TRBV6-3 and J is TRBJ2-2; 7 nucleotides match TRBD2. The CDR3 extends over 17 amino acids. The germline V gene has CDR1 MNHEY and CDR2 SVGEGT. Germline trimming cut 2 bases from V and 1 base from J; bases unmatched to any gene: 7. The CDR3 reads CASSYPRLAGNTGELFF. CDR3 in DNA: TGTGCCAGCAGTTACCCCAGATTAGCGGGGAACACCGGGGAGCTGTTTTTT.

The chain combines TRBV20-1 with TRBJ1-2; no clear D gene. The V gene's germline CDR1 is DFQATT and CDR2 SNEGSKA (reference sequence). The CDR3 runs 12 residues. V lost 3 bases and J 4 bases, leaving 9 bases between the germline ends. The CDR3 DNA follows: TGCAGTGCTAGTGAGTCTCGCTATGGCTACACCTTC. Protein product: CSASESRYGYTF.

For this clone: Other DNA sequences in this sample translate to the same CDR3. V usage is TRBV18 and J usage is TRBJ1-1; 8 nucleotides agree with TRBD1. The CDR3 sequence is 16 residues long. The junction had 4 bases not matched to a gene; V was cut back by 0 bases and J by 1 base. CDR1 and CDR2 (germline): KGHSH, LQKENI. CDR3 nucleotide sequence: TGTGCCAGCTCACCACCGCAGGGGGCGGGGAACACTGAAGCTTTCTTT. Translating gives CASSPPQGAGNTEAFF. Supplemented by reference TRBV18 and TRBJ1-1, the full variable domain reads NAGVMQNPRHLVRRRGQEARLRCSPMKGHSHVYWYRQLPEEGLKFMVYLQKENIIDESGMPKERFSAEFPKEGPSILRIQQVVRGDSAAYFCASSPPQGAGNTEAFFGQGTRLTVV.

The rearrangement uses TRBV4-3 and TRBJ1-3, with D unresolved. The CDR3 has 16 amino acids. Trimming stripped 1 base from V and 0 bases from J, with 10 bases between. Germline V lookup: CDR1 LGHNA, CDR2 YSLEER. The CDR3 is CASSQAVWGSGNTIYF. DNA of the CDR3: TGCGCCAGCAGCCAAGCGGTGTGGGGCTCTGGAAACACCATATATTTT.

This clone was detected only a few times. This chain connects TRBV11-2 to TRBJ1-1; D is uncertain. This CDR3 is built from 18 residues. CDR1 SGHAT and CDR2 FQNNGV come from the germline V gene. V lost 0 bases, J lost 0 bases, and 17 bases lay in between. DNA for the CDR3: TGTGCCAGCAGCTTAGAGGGCAGTGTTGCCCTTATGAACACTGAAGCTTTCTTT. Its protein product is CASSLEGSVALMNTEAFF. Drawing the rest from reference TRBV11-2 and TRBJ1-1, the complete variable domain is EAGVAQSPRYKIIEKRQSVAFWCNPISGHATLYWYQQILGQGPKLLIQFQNNGVVDDSQLPKDRFSAERLKGVDSTLKIQPAKLEDSAVYLCASSLEGSVALMNTEAFFGQGTRLTVV.

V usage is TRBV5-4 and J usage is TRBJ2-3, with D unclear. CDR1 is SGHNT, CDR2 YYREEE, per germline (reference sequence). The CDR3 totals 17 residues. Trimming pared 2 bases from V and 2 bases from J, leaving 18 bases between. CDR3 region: CASSFAPGQPFTDTQYF. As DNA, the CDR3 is TGTGCCAGCAGCTTCGCCCCGGGCCAACCCTTCACAGATACGCAGTATTTT.

The CDR3 bases are TGTGCCAGCAGTTTGGTCGGGGGTCGCTATGGCGGCTACACCTTC. Its protein is CASSLVGGRYGGYTF. The chain employs TRBV27 and TRBJ1-2; D might be TRBD1 (5 bases). Trimming pared 3 bases from V and 8 bases from J, leaving 19 bases between. The CDR3 spans 15 residues. The germline V gene has CDR1 MNHEY and CDR2 SMNVEV (reference sequence).

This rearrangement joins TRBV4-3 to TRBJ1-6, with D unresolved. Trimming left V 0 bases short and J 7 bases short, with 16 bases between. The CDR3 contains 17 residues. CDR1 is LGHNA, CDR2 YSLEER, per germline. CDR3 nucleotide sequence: TGCGCCAGCAGCCAAGACCCCGGTGGTAACCAAAATTCACCCCTCCACTTT. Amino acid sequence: CASSQDPGGNQNSPLHF.

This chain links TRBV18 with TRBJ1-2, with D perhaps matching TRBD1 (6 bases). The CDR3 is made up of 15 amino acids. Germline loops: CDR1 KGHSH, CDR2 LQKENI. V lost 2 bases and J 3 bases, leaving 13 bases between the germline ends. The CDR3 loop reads CASSPKGDPDYGYTF. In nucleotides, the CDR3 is TGTGCCAGCTCACCAAAGGGGGATCCCGACTATGGCTACACCTTC.

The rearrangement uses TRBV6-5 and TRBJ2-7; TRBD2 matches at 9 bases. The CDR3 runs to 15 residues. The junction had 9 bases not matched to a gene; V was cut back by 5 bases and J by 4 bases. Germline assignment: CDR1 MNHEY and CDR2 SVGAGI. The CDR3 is CASSLKGTSIYEQYF. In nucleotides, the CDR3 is TGTGCCAGCAGTCTTAAGGGGACTAGCATTTACGAGCAGTACTTC.

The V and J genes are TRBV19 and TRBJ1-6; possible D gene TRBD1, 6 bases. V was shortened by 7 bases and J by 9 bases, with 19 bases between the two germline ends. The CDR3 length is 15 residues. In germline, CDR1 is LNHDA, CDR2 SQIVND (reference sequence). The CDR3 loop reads CASTSDSGTSSPLHF. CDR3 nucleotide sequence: TGTGCCAGTACCTCCGACTCCGGGACATCTTCACCCCTCCACTTT.

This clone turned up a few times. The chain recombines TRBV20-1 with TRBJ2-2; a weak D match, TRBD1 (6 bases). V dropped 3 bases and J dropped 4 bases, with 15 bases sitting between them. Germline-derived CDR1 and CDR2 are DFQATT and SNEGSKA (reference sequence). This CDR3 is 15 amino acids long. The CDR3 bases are TGCAGTGCTAGTCAACAGGGTGGTACCACCGGGGAGCTGTTTTTT. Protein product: CSASQQGGTTGELFF.

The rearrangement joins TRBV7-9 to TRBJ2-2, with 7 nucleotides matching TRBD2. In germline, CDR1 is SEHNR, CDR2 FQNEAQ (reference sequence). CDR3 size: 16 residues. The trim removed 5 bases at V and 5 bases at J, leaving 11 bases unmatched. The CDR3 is CASSRTGLVSTGELFF. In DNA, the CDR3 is TGTGCCAGCAGCCGGACCGGACTAGTTTCGACCGGGGAGCTGTTTTTT.

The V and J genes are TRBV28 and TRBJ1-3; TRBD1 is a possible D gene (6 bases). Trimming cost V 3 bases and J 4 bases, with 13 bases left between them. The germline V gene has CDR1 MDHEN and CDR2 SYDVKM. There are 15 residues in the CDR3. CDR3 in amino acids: CASSLWGLGGNTIYF. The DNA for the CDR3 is TGTGCCAGCAGTTTGTGGGGGCTCGGGGGAAACACCATATATTTT.

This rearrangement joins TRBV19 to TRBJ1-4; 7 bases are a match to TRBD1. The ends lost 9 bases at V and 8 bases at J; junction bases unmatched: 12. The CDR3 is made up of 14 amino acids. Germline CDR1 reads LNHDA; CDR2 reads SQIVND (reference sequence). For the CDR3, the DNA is TGTGCCAGCCGTCGGCAGGGGGGCGCGGAAAAACTGTTTTTT. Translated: CASRRQGGAEKLFF.

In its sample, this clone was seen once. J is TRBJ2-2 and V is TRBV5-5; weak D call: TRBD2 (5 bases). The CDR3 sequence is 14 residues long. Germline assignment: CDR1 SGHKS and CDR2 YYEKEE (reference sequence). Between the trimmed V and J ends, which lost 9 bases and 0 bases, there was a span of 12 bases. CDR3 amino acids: CATNGLTNTGELFF. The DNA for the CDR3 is TGTGCCACCAACGGACTTACGAACACCGGGGAGCTGTTTTTT.

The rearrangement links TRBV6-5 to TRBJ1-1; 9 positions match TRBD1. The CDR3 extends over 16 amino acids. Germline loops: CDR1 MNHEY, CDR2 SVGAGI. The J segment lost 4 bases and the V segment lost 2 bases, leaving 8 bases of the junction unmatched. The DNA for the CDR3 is TGTGCCAGCAGTTACGGGACAGGGTATGGTCCCACTGAAGCTTTCTTT. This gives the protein CASSYGTGYGPTEAFF.

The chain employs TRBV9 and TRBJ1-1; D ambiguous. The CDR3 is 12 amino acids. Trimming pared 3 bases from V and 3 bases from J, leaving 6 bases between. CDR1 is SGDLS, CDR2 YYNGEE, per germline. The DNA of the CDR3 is TGTGCCAGCAGCGCCGAAGACACTGAAGCTTTCTTT. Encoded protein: CASSAEDTEAFF.

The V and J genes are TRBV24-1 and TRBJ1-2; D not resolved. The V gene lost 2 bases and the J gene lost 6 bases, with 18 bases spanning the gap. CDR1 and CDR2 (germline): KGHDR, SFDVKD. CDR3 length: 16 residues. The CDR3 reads CATSDSGGWGKNGYTF. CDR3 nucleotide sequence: TGTGCCACCAGTGATTCGGGAGGTTGGGGAAAAAATGGCTACACCTTC.